Each of the 20 T cell receptor beta chains below was sequenced from the same sample in a study of control samples from healthy donors and cancer patients. The table came from immunoSEQ multiplex PCR; TCRdb's copy has only in-frame clones and leaves some out. The sample lists around 130,000 clones; nearly 90% were seen once. Sequencing was performed on blood. The receptors were sampled from a man between 50 and 59 years old in good health.

The rearrangement joins TRBV2 to TRBJ1-1; 8 positions agree with TRBD1. V shed 4 bases and J 7 bases; nucleotides not matched to a gene: 5. CDR1 is SNHLY, CDR2 FYNNEI, per germline. This CDR3 is built from 13 residues. This chain's CDR3 is CASSGSGGVEAFF. The CDR3 nucleotides are TGTGCCAGCAGTGGATCAGGGGGCGTTGAAGCTTTCTTT.

CDR3 sequence: CASSRRQFSDTQYF. The CDR3 bases are TGTGCCAGCAGTAGGAGACAGTTCTCGGATACGCAGTATTTT. The chain links TRBV27 to TRBJ2-3; tentatively, D is TRBD1 (5 bases). Trimming stripped 5 bases from V and 6 bases from J, with 15 bases between. This CDR3 has 14 amino acids. Germline CDR1 is MNHEY and CDR2 is SMNVEV (reference sequence).

V gene TRBV5-1 combines with J gene TRBJ2-6; no reliable D call. Between the trimmed V and J ends, which lost 0 bases and 0 bases, there was a span of 7 bases. The CDR3 runs to 16 residues. Germline V gene data show CDR1 as SGHRS and CDR2 as YFSETQ. The CDR3 nucleotides read TGCGCCAGCAGCTTGGAGCGTGGCTCTGGGGCCAACGTCCTGACTTTC. It specifies CASSLERGSGANVLTF.

The genes are TRBV5-6 and TRBJ2-3; 7 nucleotides agree with TRBD1. With V trimmed by 0 bases and J by 8 bases, 3 bases remained unmatched. Germline CDR1 reads SGHDT; CDR2 reads YYEEEE. The CDR3 runs 13 residues. The CDR3 is CASSLGTGATQYF. In DNA, the CDR3 is TGTGCCAGCAGCTTGGGCACAGGGGCTACGCAGTATTTT.

Turning to this clone: Other DNA sequences in the sample encode the same CDR3. The rearrangement links TRBV28 to TRBJ1-2, with D possibly being TRBD1 (6 bases). The germline V gene has CDR1 MDHEN and CDR2 SYDVKM. V dropped 2 bases and J dropped 4 bases, with 8 bases sitting between them. The CDR3 loop spans 13 amino acids. The CDR3 region has the DNA TGTGCCAGCAGTTTAGGGGGCCTCTATGGCTACACCTTC. The encoded protein is CASSLGGLYGYTF.

This clone was observed a single time. The chain has TRBV11-2 and TRBJ2-5; weak D call: TRBD2 (5 bases). The germline CDR1 and CDR2 sequences are SGHAT and FQNNGV. With 2 bases removed from V and 2 bases from J, the gap between germline ends came to 9 bases. The CDR3 totals 14 residues. The CDR3 reads CASSLLDLQETQYF. CDR3 in DNA: TGTGCCAGCAGCTTATTGGACTTACAAGAGACCCAGTACTTC.

The rearrangement uses TRBV19 and TRBJ1-1; tentatively, D is TRBD1 (5 bases). CDR3 length equals 12 residues. Trimming removed 4 bases at V and 8 bases at J, with 11 bases between. Germline values: CDR1 LNHDA, CDR2 SQIVND (reference sequence). CDR3 bases: TGTGCCAGTAGTAAGTGGGACGGAGAAGCTTTCTTT. Translated, it gives CASSKWDGEAFF.

This clone has a single count. V usage is TRBV19 and J usage is TRBJ2-5; 7 bases are a match to TRBD1. Per the germline V gene, CDR1 is LNHDA and CDR2 is SQIVND (reference sequence). With V trimmed by 5 bases and J by 5 bases, 17 bases remained unmatched. The CDR3 has 17 residues. DNA for the CDR3: TGTGCCAGTAGTCCCCTGACCGGGACAGAGTCCTGGGAGACCCAGTACTTC. It specifies CASSPLTGTESWETQYF. The complete variable domain, with remaining parts taken from reference TRBV19 and TRBJ2-5, reads DGGITQSPKYLFRKEGQNVTLSCEQNLNHDAMYWYRQDPGQGLRLIYYSQIVNDFQKGDIAEGYSVSREKKESFPLTVTSAQKNPTAFYLCASSPLTGTESWETQYFGPGTRLLVL.

The rearrangement uses TRBV28 and TRBJ1-6; a possible D gene is TRBD1 (6 bases). The length of the CDR3 is 13 residues. Trimming shortened V by 8 bases and J by 11 bases, and 16 bases separated the two germline ends. CDR1 is MDHEN and CDR2 is SYDVKM in the germline V gene. CDR3 protein: CASSQYRAPPLHF. The CDR3 DNA is TGTGCCAGCTCTCAATACAGGGCCCCACCCCTCCACTTT. Full variable domain (remainder filled in from reference TRBV28 and TRBJ1-6): DVKVTQSSRYLVKRTGEKVFLECVQDMDHENMFWYRQDPGLGLRLIYFSYDVKMKEKGDIPEGYSVSREKKERFSLILESASTNQTSMYLCASSQYRAPPLHFGNGTRLTVT.

The genes are TRBV30 and TRBJ1-5; D may be TRBD1 (5 bases). This CDR3 spans 15 amino acids. CDR1 is GTSNPN and CDR2 is SVGIG in the germline V gene (reference sequence). V was trimmed by 0 bases and J by 4 bases, leaving 13 bases between them. The CDR3 DNA reads as TGTGCCTGGAGTGTACGGAGACAGCTAAATCAGCCCCAGCATTTT. Its protein product is CAWSVRRQLNQPQHF.

The chain combines TRBV19 with TRBJ2-7; 7 positions match TRBD1. Germline lookup yields CDR1 LNHDA and CDR2 SQIVND (reference sequence). The CDR3 has 14 amino acids. V lost 5 bases, J lost 0 bases, and 4 bases stayed unmatched. The CDR3 bases are TGTGCCAGTAGTCCGGGACAGAACTCCTACGAGCAGTACTTC. This gives the protein CASSPGQNSYEQYF. The full variable domain, its missing parts supplied by reference TRBV19 and TRBJ2-7, is DGGITQSPKYLFRKEGQNVTLSCEQNLNHDAMYWYRQDPGQGLRLIYYSQIVNDFQKGDIAEGYSVSREKKESFPLTVTSAQKNPTAFYLCASSPGQNSYEQYFGPGTRLTVT.

V usage is TRBV18 and J usage is TRBJ2-7; D gene ambiguous. The CDR3 has 14 amino acids. Per germline, CDR1 KGHSH and CDR2 LQKENI. V gave up 2 bases and J gave up 0 bases, with 8 bases separating them. In nucleotides, the CDR3 is TGTGCCAGCTCACCAAGTCAGAGCTCCTACGAGCAGTACTTC. This translates into CASSPSQSSYEQYF. Full variable domain (outside the CDR3, taken from reference TRBV18 and TRBJ2-7): NAGVMQNPRHLVRRRGQEARLRCSPMKGHSHVYWYRQLPEEGLKFMVYLQKENIIDESGMPKERFSAEFPKEGPSILRIQQVVRGDSAAYFCASSPSQSSYEQYFGPGTRLTVT.

V usage is TRBV7-2 and J usage is TRBJ1-2; D is ambiguous. CDR3 size: 14 residues. V was shortened by 1 base and J by 2 bases, with 8 bases between the two germline ends. Germline CDR1 and CDR2: SGHTA and FQGNSA. The DNA for the CDR3 is TGTGCCAGCAGCTTAGAGTCGGGGAACTATGGCTACACCTTC. Translating it yields CASSLESGNYGYTF.

The chain uses TRBV7-6 and TRBJ1-2; 9 bases agree with TRBD1. This CDR3 spans 15 amino acids. V lost 5 bases and J lost 7; bases outside the gene matches: 11. Germline CDR1 is SGHVS and CDR2 is FNYEAQ. CDR3 nucleotides: TGTGCCAGCAGCCAAGGGACAGGGTCACGGCGTGGCTACACCTTC. As protein: CASSQGTGSRRGYTF. The full variable domain, its missing parts supplied by reference TRBV7-6 and TRBJ1-2, is GAGVSQSPRYKVTKRGQDVALRCDPISGHVSLYWYRQALGQGPEFLTYFNYEAQQDKSGLPNDRFSAERPEGSISTLTIQRTEQRDSAMYRCASSQGTGSRRGYTFGSGTRLTVV.

The chain links TRBV27 to TRBJ2-2; 7 nucleotides match TRBD1. The CDR3 runs 12 residues. J gave up 16 bases and V 7 bases, and 12 bases lay outside the gene matches. Looked up from germline, CDR1 is MNHEY and CDR2 is SMNVEV (reference sequence). The CDR3 here is CASNGTALFTFF. DNA of the CDR3: TGTGCCAGCAATGGGACAGCCCTATTTACGTTTTTT.

The V gene is TRBV4-1, the J gene TRBJ1-5, with D possibly matching TRBD1 (6 bases). The germline CDR1 and CDR2 sequences are MGHRA and YSYEKL. The CDR3 contains 18 residues. The V gene lost 1 base and the J gene lost 0 bases, with 16 bases spanning the gap. The CDR3 DNA follows: TGCGCCAGCAGCCAAGTTGTGACAGGCGATTATAGCAATCAGCCCCAGCATTTT. Translated: CASSQVVTGDYSNQPQHF.

This chain connects TRBV6-1 to TRBJ2-1; unclear D gene. The germline gives CDR1 MNHNS, CDR2 SASEGT. Trimming removed 3 bases at V and 0 bases at J, with 6 bases between. This CDR3 comprises 14 residues. CDR3 in amino acids: CASSEAGSYNEQFF. The CDR3 DNA reads TGTGCCAGCAGTGAGGCAGGCTCCTACAATGAGCAGTTCTTC.

This rearrangement joins TRBV7-2 to TRBJ2-3; TRBD2 agrees at 11 bases. Trimming took 6 bases from V and 6 from J; bases not matched to a gene: 11. Germline values: CDR1 SGHTA, CDR2 FQGNSA. The length of the CDR3 is 16 residues. CDR3 residues: CASSFRGLAALDTQYF. The CDR3 coding sequence is TGTGCCAGCAGTTTTAGGGGACTAGCGGCACTGGATACGCAGTATTTT.

The V gene is TRBV27, the J gene TRBJ1-1; D gene uncertain. The CDR3 length is 13 residues. Trimming cost V 5 bases and J 3 bases, with 10 bases left between them. Germline V gene sequence: CDR1 MNHEY, CDR2 SMNVEV (reference sequence). CDR3 sequence: CASSTRRHTEAFF. In DNA, the CDR3 is TGTGCCAGCAGTACCCGGAGGCACACTGAAGCTTTCTTT.

This clone was counted once. The chain carries TRBV2 and TRBJ2-7; D is ambiguous. CDR1 SNHLY and CDR2 FYNNEI come from the germline V gene. This CDR3 region has 11 residues. Deletions cut 7 bases from V and 5 bases from J, with 9 bases between. This chain's CDR3 is CASTLFHEQYF. In DNA form, the CDR3 reads TGTGCCAGCACCCTCTTTCACGAGCAGTACTTC.